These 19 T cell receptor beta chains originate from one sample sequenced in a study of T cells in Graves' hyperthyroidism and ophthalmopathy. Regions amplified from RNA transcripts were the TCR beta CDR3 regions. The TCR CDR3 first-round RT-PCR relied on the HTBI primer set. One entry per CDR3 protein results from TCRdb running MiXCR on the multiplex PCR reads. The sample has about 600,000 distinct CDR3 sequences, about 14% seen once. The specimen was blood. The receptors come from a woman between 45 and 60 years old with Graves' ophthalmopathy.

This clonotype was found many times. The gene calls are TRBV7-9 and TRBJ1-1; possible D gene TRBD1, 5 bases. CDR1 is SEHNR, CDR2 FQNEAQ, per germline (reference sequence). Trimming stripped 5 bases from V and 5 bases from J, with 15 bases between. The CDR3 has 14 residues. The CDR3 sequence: CASSPRGRETEAFF. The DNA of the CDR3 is TGTGCCAGCAGCCCCCGGGGGAGGGAAACTGAAGCTTTCTTT.

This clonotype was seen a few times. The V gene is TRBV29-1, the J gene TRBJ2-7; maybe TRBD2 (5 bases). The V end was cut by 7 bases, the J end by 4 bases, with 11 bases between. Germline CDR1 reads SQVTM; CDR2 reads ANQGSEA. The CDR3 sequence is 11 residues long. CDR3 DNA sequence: TGCAGCGCCGAGGGCGGATACGAGCAGTACTTC. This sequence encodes CSAEGGYEQYF.

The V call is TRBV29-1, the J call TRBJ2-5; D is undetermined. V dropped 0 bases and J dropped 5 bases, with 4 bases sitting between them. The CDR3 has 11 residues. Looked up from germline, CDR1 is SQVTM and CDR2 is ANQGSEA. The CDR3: CSVEDGETQYF. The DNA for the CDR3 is TGCAGCGTTGAAGATGGGGAGACCCAGTACTTC.

CDR3 DNA sequence: TGCAGTGCTAGACCGGGACCGAATAATCAGCCCCAGCATTTT. This encodes CSARPGPNNQPQHF. The chain joins TRBV20-1 to TRBJ1-5; tentatively, D is TRBD1 (5 bases). There are 14 residues in the CDR3. V lost 2 bases to trimming and J lost 4 bases, with 12 bases between them. CDR1 and CDR2 (germline): DFQATT, SNEGSKA (reference sequence).

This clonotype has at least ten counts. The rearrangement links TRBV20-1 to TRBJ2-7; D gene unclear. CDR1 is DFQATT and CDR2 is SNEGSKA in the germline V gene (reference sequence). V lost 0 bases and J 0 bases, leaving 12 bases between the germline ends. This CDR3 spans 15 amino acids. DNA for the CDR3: TGCAGTGCTAGAGATCTACGACGGAGCTCCTACGAGCAGTACTTC. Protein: CSARDLRRSSYEQYF.

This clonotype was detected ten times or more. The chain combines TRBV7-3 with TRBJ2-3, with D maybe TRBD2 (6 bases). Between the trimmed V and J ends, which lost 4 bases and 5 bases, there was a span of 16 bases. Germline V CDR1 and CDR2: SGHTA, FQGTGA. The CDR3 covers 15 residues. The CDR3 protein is CASSSASTGGDTQYF. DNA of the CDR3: TGTGCCAGCAGCTCCGCCTCTACCGGGGGAGATACGCAGTATTTT. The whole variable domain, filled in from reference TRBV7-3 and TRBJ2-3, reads GAGVSQTPSNKVTEKGKYVELRCDPISGHTALYWYRQSLGQGPEFLIYFQGTGAADDSGLPNDRFFAVRPEGSVSTLKIQRTERGDSAVYLCASSSASTGGDTQYFGPGTRLTVL.

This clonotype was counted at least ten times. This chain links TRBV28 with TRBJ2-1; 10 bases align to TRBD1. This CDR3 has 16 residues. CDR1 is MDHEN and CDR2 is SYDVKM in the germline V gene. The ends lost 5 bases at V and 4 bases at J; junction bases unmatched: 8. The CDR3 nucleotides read TGTGCCAGCAGTATCAGGGGACAGGGGACGTACAATGAGCAGTTCTTC. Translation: CASSIRGQGTYNEQFF.

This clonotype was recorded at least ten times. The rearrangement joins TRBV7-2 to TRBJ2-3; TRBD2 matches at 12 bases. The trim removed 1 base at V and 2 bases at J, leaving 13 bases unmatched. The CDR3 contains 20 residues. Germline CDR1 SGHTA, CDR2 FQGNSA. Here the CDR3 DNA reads TGTGCCAGCAGCTTAGTGCCCGGACTAGCGGGAAACCCTATCACAGATACGCAGTATTTT. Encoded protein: CASSLVPGLAGNPITDTQYF.

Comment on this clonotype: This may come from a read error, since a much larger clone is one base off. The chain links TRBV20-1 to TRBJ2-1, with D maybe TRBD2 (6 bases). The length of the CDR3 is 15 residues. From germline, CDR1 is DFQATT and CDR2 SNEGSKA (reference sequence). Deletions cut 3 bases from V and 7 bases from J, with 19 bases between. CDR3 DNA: TGCAGTGCTAGCCTCGTTCCTTCCGGAGGGAATGAGCAGTTCTTC. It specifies CSASLVPSGGNEQFF.

CDR3 sequence: CASSLEAPGGGAFF. CDR3 DNA sequence: TGTGCCAGCAGCTTAGAGGCCCCCGGAGGTGGAGCTTTCTTT. The rearrangement joins TRBV7-8 to TRBJ1-1; the D is unclear. Germline V gene sequence: CDR1 SGHVS, CDR2 FQNEAQ. Trimming removed 1 base at V and 10 bases at J, with 16 bases between. The CDR3 is made up of 14 amino acids.

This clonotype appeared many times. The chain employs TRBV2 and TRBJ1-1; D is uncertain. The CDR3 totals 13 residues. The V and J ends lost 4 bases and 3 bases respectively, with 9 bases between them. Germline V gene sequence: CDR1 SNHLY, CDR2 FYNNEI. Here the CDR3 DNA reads TGTGCCAGCAGTGTCGAGGGTCACACTGAAGCTTTCTTT. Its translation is CASSVEGHTEAFF.

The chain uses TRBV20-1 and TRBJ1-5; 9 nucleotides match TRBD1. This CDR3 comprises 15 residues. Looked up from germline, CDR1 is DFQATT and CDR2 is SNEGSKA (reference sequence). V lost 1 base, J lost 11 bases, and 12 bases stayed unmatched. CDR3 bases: TGCAGTGCTAGAGCCCCAGGACAGGGGTTTGGCGCCCAGCATTTT. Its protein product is CSARAPGQGFGAQHF.

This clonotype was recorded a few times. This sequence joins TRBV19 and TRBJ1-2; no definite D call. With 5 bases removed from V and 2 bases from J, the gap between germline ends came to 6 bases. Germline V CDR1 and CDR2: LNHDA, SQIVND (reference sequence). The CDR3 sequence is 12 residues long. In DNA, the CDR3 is TGTGCCAGTAGTTATCAGAACTATGGCTACACCTTC. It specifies CASSYQNYGYTF.

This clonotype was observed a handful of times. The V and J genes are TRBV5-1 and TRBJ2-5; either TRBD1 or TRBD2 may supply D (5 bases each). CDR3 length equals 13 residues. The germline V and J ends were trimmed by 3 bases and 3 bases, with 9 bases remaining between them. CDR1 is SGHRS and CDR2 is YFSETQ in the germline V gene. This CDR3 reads CASSSGPKETQYF. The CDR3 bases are TGCGCCAGCAGCTCGGGACCCAAAGAGACCCAGTACTTC. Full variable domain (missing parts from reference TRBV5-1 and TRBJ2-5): KAGVTQTPRYLIKTRGQQVTLSCSPISGHRSVSWYQQTPGQGLQFLFEYFSETQRNKGNFPGRFSGRQFSNSRSEMNVSTLELGDSALYLCASSSGPKETQYFGPGTRLLVL.

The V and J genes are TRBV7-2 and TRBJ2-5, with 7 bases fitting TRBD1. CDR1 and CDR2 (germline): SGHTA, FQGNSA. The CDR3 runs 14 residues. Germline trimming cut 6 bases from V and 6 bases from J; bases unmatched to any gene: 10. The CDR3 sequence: CASSQTGAMKTQYF. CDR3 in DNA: TGTGCCAGCAGTCAAACAGGGGCAATGAAGACCCAGTACTTC.

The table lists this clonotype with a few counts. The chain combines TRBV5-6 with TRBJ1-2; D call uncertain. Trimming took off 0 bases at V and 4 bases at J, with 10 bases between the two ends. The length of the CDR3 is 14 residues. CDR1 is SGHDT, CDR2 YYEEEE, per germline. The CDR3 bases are TGTGCCAGCAGCTTGGGGGCCCGGGGCTATGGCTACACCTTC. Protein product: CASSLGARGYGYTF.

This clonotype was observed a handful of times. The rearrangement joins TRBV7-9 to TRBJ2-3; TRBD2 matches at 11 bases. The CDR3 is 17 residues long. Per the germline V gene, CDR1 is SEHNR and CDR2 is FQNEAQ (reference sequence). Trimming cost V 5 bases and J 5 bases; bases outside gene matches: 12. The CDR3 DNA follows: TGTGCCAGCAGCGTCAGTAGCGGGAGGGCCGATGGAGATACGCAGTATTTT. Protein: CASSVSSGRADGDTQYF. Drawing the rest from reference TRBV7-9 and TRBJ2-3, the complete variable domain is DTGVSQNPRHKITKRGQNVTFRCDPISEHNRLYWYRQTLGQGPEFLTYFQNEAQLEKSRLLSDRFSAERPKGSFSTLEIQRTEQGDSAMYLCASSVSSGRADGDTQYFGPGTRLTVL.

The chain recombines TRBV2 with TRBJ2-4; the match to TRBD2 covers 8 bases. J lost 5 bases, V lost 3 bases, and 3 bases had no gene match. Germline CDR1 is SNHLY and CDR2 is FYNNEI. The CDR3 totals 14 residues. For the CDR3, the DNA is TGTGCCAGCAGTGATACTAGCGGTCAAAACATTCAGTACTTC. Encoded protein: CASSDTSGQNIQYF.

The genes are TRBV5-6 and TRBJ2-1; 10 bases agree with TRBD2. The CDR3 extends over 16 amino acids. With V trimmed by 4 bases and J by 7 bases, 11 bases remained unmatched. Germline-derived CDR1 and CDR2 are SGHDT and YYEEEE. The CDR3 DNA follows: TGTGCCAGCAGCCGACTAGCGGGTTTGGGGCCGAATGAGCAGTTCTTC. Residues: CASSRLAGLGPNEQFF. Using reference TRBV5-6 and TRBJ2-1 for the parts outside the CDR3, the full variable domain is DAGVTQSPTHLIKTRGQQVTLRCSPKSGHDTVSWYQQALGQGPQFIFQYYEEEERQRGNFPDRFSGHQFPNYSSELNVNALLLGDSALYLCASSRLAGLGPNEQFFGPGTRLTVL.